These 11 T cell receptor beta chains came from one sample sequenced in a study of T-cell reconstitution after alpha-beta-depleted transplantation in children (dated by TCRdb to about 2016). To prepare the library, PCR was applied. Sequencing was carried out with an Illumina HiSeq 2500. To normalize quantification of the TCRbeta repertoire, the TCR libraries were built with molecular barcoding that relied on unique molecular identifiers. The public reads were quality trimmed at Q25 with fastp and then assembled into clones with MiXCR by TCRdb, keeping productive beta chains. Rows matching on CDR3 protein sequence are summarized as one entry with the most common DNA and genes. Recorded for this sample are roughly 590,000 distinct CDR3 sequences; around 16% of them occurred a single time. The biggest ten clones account for 1.1% of the sample. The specimen comprised PBMCs from the stem cell graft donor, sampled from the stem cell graft. Source of these receptors: a human donor who donated a stem cell graft to a child with acute myeloid leukemia.

This clonotype was counted at least ten times. The chain links TRBV20-1 to TRBJ2-3; 13 bases align to TRBD2. The CDR3 totals 19 residues. V dropped 0 bases and J dropped 0; count of bases not matched to a gene: 9. Looked up from germline, CDR1 is DFQATT and CDR2 is SNEGSKA (reference sequence). The CDR3 protein is CSARDPKGLAGASTDTQYF. The CDR3 DNA follows: TGCAGTGCTAGAGATCCCAAAGGACTAGCGGGGGCTAGCACAGATACGCAGTATTTT.

This clonotype occurred many times. The V and J genes are TRBV29-1 and TRBJ2-3, with a tentative D call TRBD1 (5 bases). Trimming removed 5 bases at V and 3 bases at J, with 12 bases between. There are 13 residues in the CDR3. Per germline, CDR1 SQVTM and CDR2 ANQGSEA. CDR3 nucleotide sequence: TGCAGCGTTTTGACAGCAGAAACAGATACGCAGTATTTT. Protein product: CSVLTAETDTQYF.

A note on this clonotype: This may come from a read error, since a much larger clone is one base off. The genes are TRBV20-1 and TRBJ2-3; D gene unclear. Germline V gives CDR1 DFQATT, CDR2 SNEGSKA (reference sequence). This CDR3 is 12 amino acids long. Trimming removed 2 bases at V and 7 bases at J, with 10 bases between. The CDR3 nucleotides read TGCAGTGCTAGACAACCAGCAAATACGCAGTATTTT. This gives the protein CSARQPANTQYF.

This clonotype was detected once. The V call is TRBV2, the J call TRBJ2-7; D is uncertain. V lost 4 bases and J lost 2, with 9 bases in between. This CDR3 has 13 residues. Looked up from germline, CDR1 is SNHLY and CDR2 is FYNNEI. DNA of the CDR3: TGTGCCAGCAGTGCTAGGTTACCCTACGAGCAGTACTTC. Protein sequence: CASSARLPYEQYF.

The table lists this clonotype with many counts. The V gene is TRBV5-6, the J gene TRBJ1-1; D unresolved. The CDR3 covers 14 residues. Trimming shortened V by 4 bases and J by 2 bases, and 12 bases separated the two germline ends. Germline CDR1 SGHDT, CDR2 YYEEEE. The CDR3 loop reads CASSGVAPNTEAFF. In DNA, the CDR3 is TGTGCCAGCAGCGGCGTTGCCCCCAACACTGAAGCTTTCTTT.

The chain employs TRBV29-1 and TRBJ2-4; TRBD2 matches at 8 bases. This CDR3 is built from 16 residues. Trimming cost V 5 bases and J 1 base; bases outside gene matches: 10. CDR1 and CDR2 (germline): SQVTM, ANQGSEA. CDR3 loop: CSVPGGGPLAKNIQYF. In DNA form, the CDR3 reads TGCAGCGTTCCGGGCGGGGGGCCCCTTGCCAAAAACATTCAGTACTTC.

V usage is TRBV7-2 and J usage is TRBJ1-6; D call uncertain. Germline-derived CDR1 and CDR2 are SGHTA and FQGNSA. V shed 1 base and J shed 5 bases, with 12 bases lying between them. The CDR3 has 16 residues. The CDR3 sequence: CASSLVYGVDNSPLHF. CDR3 nucleotides: TGTGCCAGCAGCTTAGTATACGGGGTTGATAATTCACCCCTCCACTTT.

This clonotype was detected only a few times. This chain's CDR3 is CASSWAGTVSYEQYF. CDR3 bases: TGTGCCAGCAGTTGGGCCGGGACAGTCTCCTACGAGCAGTACTTC. The chain joins TRBV12-3 or TRBV12-4 to TRBJ2-7, with TRBD1 identical over 7 bases. V was clipped by 4 bases and J by 0 bases; unmatched bases: 6. CDR3 length: 15 residues.

This clonotype was seen many times. The genes are TRBV12-3 or TRBV12-4 and TRBJ2-1; a possible D gene is TRBD2 (6 bases). This CDR3 comprises 13 residues. Trimming left V 8 bases short and J 0 bases short, with 8 bases between. The DNA of the CDR3 is TGTGCCAGCCGGGGGAACTCCTACAATGAGCAGTTCTTC. This encodes CASRGNSYNEQFF.

The chain combines TRBV7-2 with TRBJ1-6; D not certain. V lost 0 bases and J lost 7, with 4 bases in between. Germline lookup yields CDR1 SGHTA and CDR2 FQGNSA. The CDR3 spans 13 residues. CDR3 sequence: CASSLAQNSPLHF. For the CDR3, the DNA is TGTGCCAGCAGCTTAGCGCAGAATTCACCCCTCCACTTT.

This clonotype was picked up many times. The rearrangement uses TRBV20-1 and TRBJ2-3, with unresolved D. The CDR3 sequence is 12 residues long. Germline values: CDR1 DFQATT, CDR2 SNEGSKA (reference sequence). The V gene lost 6 bases and the J gene lost 0 bases, with 7 bases spanning the gap. The CDR3 region is CSAPRSTDTQYF. The CDR3 nucleotides read TGCAGTGCGCCTCGGAGCACAGATACGCAGTATTTT.